A selection of T cell receptor beta chains follows, all from one sample in a study of persistence of HIV-infected CD4 T cells. Their cognate antigens are unknown. The repertoire was sequenced with immunoSEQ multiplex PCR; TCRdb's copy has only in-frame clones and lacks some. The table lists 30,000 to 45,000 clones, under 90% of them singletons. This sample comprised cultured CD4+ T cells from PBMCs, obtained from a patient who received antiretroviral therapy. All receptors derive from an adult with HIV. The donor label of this sample is uncertain. Both conserved end residues are part of each CDR3. A D gene is named only where the DNA matches it firmly. Clone size is given for some rows only: seen once, a few or many times, or a class if the clone is expanded.

TRBJ2-2 | . | . | TRBV27 | CASSMTGRLDTGELFF | TGTGCCAGCAGTATGACAGGGAGGTTGGACACCGGGGAGCTGTTTTTT
TRBJ2-1 | . | . | TRBV6-5 | CASNQRRDNEQFF | TGTGCCAGCAACCAGCGCCGAGACAATGAGCAGTTCTTC
TRBJ2-3 | . | TRBD1 | TRBV12-5 | CASGPGTGVYDTQYF | TGTGCTAGTGGACCCGGGACAGGGGTTTATGATACGCAGTATTTT
TRBJ2-3 | . | . | TRBV18 | CASATGGSTDTQYF | TGTGCCAGCGCAACAGGTGGAAGCACAGATACGCAGTATTTT
TRBJ2-3 | . | TRBD1 | TRBV5-8 | CASSSGQGNSDTQYF | TGTGCCAGCAGCAGTGGACAGGGGAACTCAGATACGCAGTATTTT
TRBJ1-5 | few | . | TRBV9 | CASSVGQNQPQHF | TGTGCCAGCAGCGTAGGACAGAATCAGCCCCAGCATTTT
TRBJ1-4 | . | . | TRBV25-1 | CASSASRGYGEKLFF | TGTGCCAGCAGTGCCAGTAGGGGTTATGGTGAAAAACTGTTTTTT
TRBJ2-3 | few | . | TRBV12-3/TRBV12-4 | CASSSSPRSTQYF | TGTGCCAGCAGTTCGTCGCCCCGGTCTACGCAGTATTTT
TRBJ1-6 | . | . | TRBV28 | CASSLDGASFNSPLHF | TGTGCCAGCAGTTTAGACGGCGCCAGTTTTAATTCACCCCTCCACTTT
TRBJ1-6 | . | . | TRBV20-1 | CSASRGENSPLHF | TGCAGTGCTAGTCGAGGGGAGAATTCACCCCTCCACTTT
TRBJ2-1 | . | . | TRBV9 | CASSVGAGNGPYNEQFF | TGTGCCAGCAGCGTAGGGGCAGGGAATGGCCCCTACAATGAGCAGTTCTTC
TRBJ2-3 | . | . | TRBV7-9 | CASSRDGTSTDTQYF | TGTGCCAGCAGCCGGGACGGAACTAGCACAGATACGCAGTATTTT
TRBJ2-7 | . | . | TRBV7-9 | CASSTRGGSPSEQYF | TGTGCCAGCAGTACAAGGGGGGGCTCTCCTTCCGAGCAGTACTTC
TRBJ1-2 | . | TRBD1 | TRBV10-3 | CAIRAGGGEDGYTF | TGTGCCATCAGGGCAGGGGGAGGAGAAGATGGCTACACCTTC
TRBJ2-5 | . | TRBD1 | TRBV5-4 | CASSATGTETQYF | TGTGCCAGCAGCGCGACAGGGACGGAGACCCAGTACTTC
TRBJ1-5 | . | TRBD1 | TRBV19 | CASSTGTGGAFQPQHF | TGTGCCAGTAGTACCGGGACAGGGGGCGCATTCCAGCCCCAGCATTTT
TRBJ2-7 | . | TRBD1 | TRBV5-1 | CASSLDWQGVYEQYF | TGCGCCAGCAGCTTGGACTGGCAGGGGGTTTACGAGCAGTACTTC
TRBJ2-7 | . | . | TRBV27 | CASSLSTRGAYEQYF | TGTGCCAGCAGTTTAAGTACGCGCGGGGCCTACGAGCAGTACTTC
TRBJ2-3 | . | TRBD1 | TRBV3-1/TRBV3-2 | CASSLGTGEGDTQYF | TGTGCCAGCAGCCTTGGGACAGGGGAGGGAGATACGCAGTATTTT
TRBJ1-5 | . | . | TRBV27 | CASSPRGYGQPQHF | TGTGCCAGCAGTCCCCGGGGCTATGGTCAGCCCCAGCATTTT
TRBJ1-4 | . | TRBD1 | TRBV7-9 | CASSQRDSRNEKLFF | TGTGCCAGCAGCCAACGGGACAGCCGCAATGAAAAACTGTTTTTT
TRBJ2-3 | . | . | TRBV2 | CASRSLGDTQYF | TGTGCCAGCAGGTCACTAGGGGATACGCAGTATTTT
TRBJ2-3 | . | . | TRBV27 | CASSMGTGWSDTQYF | TGTGCCAGCTCCATGGGTACTGGGTGGTCAGATACGCAGTATTTT
TRBJ1-6 | few | TRBD1 | TRBV5-4 | CASSPGTGSLHF | TGTGCCAGCAGCCCGGGGACAGGGTCCCTCCACTTT
TRBJ2-1 | . | TRBD1 | TRBV11-3 | CASSLERRQGAPLAFSYNEQFF | TGTGCCAGCAGCTTAGAGCGTCGACAGGGGGCTCCCCTTGCTTTCTCCTACAATGAGCAGTTCTTC
TRBJ2-1 | . | . | TRBV5-4 | CASSLGVSRRDNEQFF | TGTGCCAGCAGCTTGGGGGTATCAAGACGAGACAATGAGCAGTTCTTC
TRBJ1-5 | . | . | TRBV18 | CASLQRVGDQPQHF | TGTGCCAGCTTACAAAGGGTCGGGGATCAGCCCCAGCATTTT
TRBJ1-3 | . | . | TRBV12-5 | CASGLATGSGNTIYF | TGTGCTAGTGGTTTGGCGACAGGATCTGGAAACACCATATATTTT
TRBJ1-1 | . | . | TRBV21-1 | CASSKRTGGNRLNTEAFF | TGTGCCAGCAGCAAACGGACAGGGGGAAATAGATTGAACACTGAAGCTTTCTTT
TRBJ2-7 | . | TRBD1 | TRBV19 | CASSRDSLKYYYEQYF | TGTGCCAGTAGTAGGGACAGCCTTAAGTACTACTACGAGCAGTACTTC
TRBJ2-3 | . | . | TRBV28 | CASTAPRGRADTQYF | TGTGCCAGCACCGCCCCTAGGGGGAGGGCAGATACGCAGTATTTT
TRBJ2-1 | . | TRBD2 | TRBV11-2 | CASNGLAGGAYNEQFF | TGTGCCAGCAACGGACTAGCGGGGGGGGCCTACAATGAGCAGTTCTTC
TRBJ1-4 | few | . | TRBV4-1 | CASSQDPFDRSSDEKLFF | TGCGCCAGCAGCCAAGATCCCTTCGACAGGTCCTCCGATGAAAAACTGTTTTTT
TRBJ2-6 | . | . | TRBV10-3 | CAISAGLESSGANVLTF | TGTGCCATCAGTGCGGGACTTGAAAGCTCTGGGGCCAACGTCCTGACTTTC
TRBJ1-3 | once | TRBD1 | TRBV29-1 | CSVEGTGGPGNTIYF | TGCAGCGTTGAAGGGACAGGGGGACCTGGAAACACCATATATTTT
TRBJ1-1 | . | TRBD1 | TRBV3-1/TRBV3-2 | CASSQIRTGGHMNTEAFF | TGTGCCAGCAGCCAAATTCGGACAGGGGGTCACATGAACACTGAAGCTTTCTTT
TRBJ1-4 | . | TRBD1 | TRBV2 | CASRFGQGPNEKLFF | TGTGCCAGCAGATTTGGACAGGGGCCTAATGAAAAACTGTTTTTT
TRBJ2-3 | . | . | TRBV10-2 | CASSGQTDTQYF | TGCGCCAGCAGTGGACAAACAGATACGCAGTATTTT
TRBJ2-2 | . | . | TRBV5-5 | CASSLGIRNTGELFF | TGTGCCAGCAGCTTGGGCATCAGGAACACCGGGGAGCTGTTTTTT
TRBJ1-2 | . | . | TRBV4-1 | CASSQDRGRGYTF | TGCGCCAGCAGCCAAGATAGGGGAAGGGGCTACACCTTC
TRBJ2-7 | . | . | TRBV9 | CASSVATGMQYEQYF | TGTGCCAGCAGCGTAGCTACGGGTATGCAATACGAGCAGTACTTC
TRBJ1-2 | . | . | TRBV21-1 | CASIFPYGYTF | TGTGCCAGCATCTTCCCCTATGGCTACACCTTC
TRBJ2-7 | . | . | TRBV19 | CASSMVIAPYEQYF | TGTGCCAGTAGTATGGTGATAGCACCCTACGAGCAGTACTTC
TRBJ2-2 | . | . | TRBV9 | CASSQGVSTNTGELFF | TGTGCCAGCAGCCAAGGGGTTTCCACGAACACCGGGGAGCTGTTTTTT
TRBJ2-2 | . | TRBD1 | TRBV11-3 | CASSPGTGGGELFF | TGTGCCAGCAGCCCCGGGACAGGGGGTGGGGAGCTGTTTTTT
TRBJ1-2 | once | . | TRBV19 | CASSITGSLGYTF | TGTGCCAGTAGTATAACGGGGTCTCTGGGCTACACCTTC
TRBJ1-1 | . | TRBD1 | TRBV19 | CASLQGHGDTEAFF | TGTGCCAGCCTACAGGGGCATGGGGACACTGAAGCTTTCTTT
TRBJ2-3 | . | TRBD1 | TRBV11-3 | CASSPGQGSTDTQYF | TGTGCCAGCAGCCCGGGACAGGGGAGCACAGATACGCAGTATTTT
TRBJ2-3 | . | TRBD2 | TRBV5-4 | CASSPMLAGGGTDTQYF | TGTGCCAGCAGCCCGATGCTAGCGGGGGGCGGGACAGATACGCAGTATTTT
TRBJ1-5 | . | . | TRBV28 | CASSALHQGRYSNQPQHF | TGTGCCAGCAGTGCCCTCCATCAGGGCAGATATAGCAATCAGCCCCAGCATTTT
TRBJ2-2 | once | . | TRBV9 | CASSALGTARRTGELFF | TGTGCCAGCAGCGCCCTGGGTACGGCGCGAAGGACCGGGGAGCTGTTTTTT
TRBJ2-1 | . | . | TRBV28 | CASSLSGPTYNEQFF | TGTGCCAGCAGTTTATCGGGGCCCACCTACAATGAGCAGTTCTTC
TRBJ2-3 | once | . | TRBV5-1 | CASSSAINPSTDTQYF | TGCGCCAGCAGCTCCGCTATAAACCCTAGCACAGATACGCAGTATTTT
TRBJ2-1 | . | . | TRBV5-1 | CASSLVGPSSYNEQFF | TGCGCCAGCAGCTTGGTTGGCCCCAGCTCCTACAATGAGCAGTTCTTC
TRBJ1-3 | . | . | TRBV28 | CASSPSGGGVGNTIYF | TGTGCCAGCAGTCCTAGCGGAGGGGGGGTTGGAAACACCATATATTTT